This TCR beta chain was observed in a study of T cells in Graves' hyperthyroidism and ophthalmopathy. The overall study: Once the initial diagnosis was made, peripheral blood was obtained before any treatment.

As to this clonotype: Its antigen remains unidentified.

Trimming stripped 2 bases from V and 4 bases from J, with 14 bases between. The CDR3 has 15 amino acids. Study-wide results and caveats: Separating ophthalmopathy from stable hyperthyroidism was achieved by a 13 V-J model. Most thyroid clonotypes that were expanded above 0.001 also turned up in blood.

RNA transcripts served as the template for amplifying TCR beta CDR3 regions. A set of HTBI primers served as the primers for a first-round RT-PCR of the TCR CDR3. TCRdb re-derived calls from the multiplex PCR reads in MiXCR, one entry per CDR3 protein. The sample records 350,000 to 400,000 distinct CDR3 sequences, about 19% being singletons. Clinical symptoms, serum thyroxine, TRAb, thyroid ultrasound and orbital computed tomography informed diagnoses. The source material was blood. The clonotype was recovered from a woman younger than 35 with Graves' hyperthyroidism. V gene TRBV12-3 or TRBV12-4 combines with J gene TRBJ1-1; maybe TRBD1 (5 bases). CDR3 in amino acids: CASSLRGRGGTEAFF. The CDR3 DNA is TGTGCCAGCAGTTTACGGGGGAGGGGCGGCACTGAAGCTTTCTTT.